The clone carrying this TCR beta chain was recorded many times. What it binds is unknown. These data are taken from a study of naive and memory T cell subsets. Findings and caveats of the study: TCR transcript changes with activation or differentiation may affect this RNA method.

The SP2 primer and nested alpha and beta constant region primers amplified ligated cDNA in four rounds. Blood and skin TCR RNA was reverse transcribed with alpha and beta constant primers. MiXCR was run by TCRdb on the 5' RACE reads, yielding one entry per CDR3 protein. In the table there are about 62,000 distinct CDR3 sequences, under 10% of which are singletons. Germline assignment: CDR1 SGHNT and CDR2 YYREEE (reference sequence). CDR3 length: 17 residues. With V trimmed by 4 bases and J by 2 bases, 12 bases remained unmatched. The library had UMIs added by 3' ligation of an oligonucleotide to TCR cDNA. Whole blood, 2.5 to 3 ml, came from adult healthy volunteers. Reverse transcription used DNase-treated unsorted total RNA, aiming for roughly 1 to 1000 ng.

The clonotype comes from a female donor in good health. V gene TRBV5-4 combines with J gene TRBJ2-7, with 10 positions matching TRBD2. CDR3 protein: CASSPGLAGVPTYEQYF. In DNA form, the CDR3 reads TGTGCCAGCAGCCCGGGTCTAGCGGGAGTCCCTACCTACGAGCAGTACTTC.